This entry lists 16 T cell receptor beta chains sequenced from one sample in a study of STAT5B mutations in CD4+ large granular lymphocyte leukemia. TCRdb's copy holds only in-frame clones and misses some; the assay was immunoSEQ multiplex PCR. The table shows over 30,000 clones, with over 65% occurring only once. Sequencing was carried out using CD4+ T cells from blood buffy coats. All receptors come from a human donor in good health.

CDR3 coding DNA: TGCAGCGTGCGCACGGGACTAGCGGGAGATACGCAGTATTTT. This encodes CSVRTGLAGDTQYF. The chain uses TRBV29-1 and TRBJ2-3; TRBD2 aligns across 12 bases. J was trimmed by 5 bases and V by 6 bases; bases with no gene match: 6. The germline V gene encodes CDR1 SQVTM and CDR2 ANQGSEA. The CDR3 has 14 residues.

In this sample, this clone turned up a few times. V usage is TRBV5-1 and J usage is TRBJ1-1; D gene unclear. V was shortened by 0 bases and J by 8 bases, with 11 bases between the two germline ends. The CDR3 covers 13 residues. CDR1 is SGHRS, CDR2 YFSETQ, per germline. The CDR3 spells CASSLGQLIEAFF. CDR3 bases: TGCGCCAGCAGCTTGGGGCAATTGATAGAAGCTTTCTTT.

This sequence joins TRBV14 and TRBJ2-7, with 7 bases fitting TRBD2. The CDR3 contains 16 residues. Germline CDR1 and CDR2: SGHDN and FVKESK. With V trimmed by 4 bases and J by 0 bases, 9 bases remained unmatched. The DNA for the CDR3 is TGTGCCAGCAGCCCCCTCGACGGGGGGAGCTCCTACGAGCAGTACTTC. This encodes CASSPLDGGSSYEQYF.

CDR3 bases: TGCGCCAGCAGCCAAAGGCGGTTGAATACCGGGACACCAGGCTCTGGAAACACCATATATTTT. It is translated as CASSQRRLNTGTPGSGNTIYF. V gene TRBV4-3 combines with J gene TRBJ1-3; possibly TRBD1 for D (6 bases). The CDR3 is made up of 21 amino acids. CDR1 is LGHNA and CDR2 is YSLEER in the germline V gene. V was pared by 2 bases and J by 0 bases, with 26 bases between.

The chain combines TRBV5-1 with TRBJ1-2; D is unresolved. The germline V and J ends were trimmed by 0 bases and 2 bases, with 11 bases remaining between them. CDR1 and CDR2 from the germline V gene are SGHRS and YFSETQ. This CDR3 has 15 amino acids. The chain's CDR3 is CASSLEAGSNYGYTF. The CDR3, as DNA: TGCGCCAGCAGCTTGGAAGCAGGCAGCAACTATGGCTACACCTTC.

This sequence joins TRBV6-1 and TRBJ2-7, with D unresolved. Trimming removed 4 bases at V and 3 bases at J, with 4 bases between. The CDR3 runs 11 residues. Germline CDR1 is MNHNS and CDR2 is SASEGT. DNA for the CDR3: TGTGCCAGCAGTGTAAGCTACGAGCAGTACTTC. This gives the protein CASSVSYEQYF.

The chain is built from TRBV9 and TRBJ1-1; D is perhaps TRBD1 (5 bases). The CDR3 sequence is 15 residues long. The V gene lost 0 bases and the J gene lost 1 base, with 10 bases spanning the gap. Germline CDR1 is SGDLS and CDR2 is YYNGEE. The CDR3 nucleotides read TGTGCCAGCAGCGTAGGGGGACTAAGGAACACTGAAGCTTTCTTT. Its protein is CASSVGGLRNTEAFF.

This clone was counted once. The CDR3 DNA reads as TGCGCCAGCAGCTTCGGCCGGTGGGGACAGACCACTAATGAAAAACTGTTTTTT. Residues: CASSFGRWGQTTNEKLFF. The rearrangement links TRBV5-1 to TRBJ1-4; 7 bases fit TRBD1. CDR3 length equals 18 residues. Germline assignment: CDR1 SGHRS and CDR2 YFSETQ. The J segment lost 2 bases and the V segment lost 2 bases, leaving 12 bases of the junction unmatched.

The rearrangement links TRBV11-2 to TRBJ1-1; D unclear. Germline V gene data show CDR1 as SGHAT and CDR2 as FQNNGV. This CDR3 contains 14 residues. V lost 2 bases to trimming and J lost 3 bases, with 10 bases between them. The CDR3 here is CASSLRRLDTEAFF. The CDR3 nucleotides read TGTGCCAGCAGCTTACGGCGCTTGGACACTGAAGCTTTCTTT.

This sequence joins TRBV11-3 and TRBJ2-5; weak D call: TRBD1 (6 bases). Trimming left V 0 bases short and J 3 bases short, with 8 bases between. The CDR3 sequence is 14 residues long. Per germline, CDR1 SGHNT and CDR2 YENEEA. CDR3 protein: CASSLDSGEETQYF. The CDR3 region has the DNA TGTGCCAGCAGCTTAGATTCAGGGGAAGAGACCCAGTACTTC.

The V call is TRBV11-3, the J call TRBJ2-3; D not certain. V lost 4 bases and J lost 2, with 1 base in between. There are 11 residues in the CDR3. In germline, CDR1 is SGHNT, CDR2 YENEEA. CDR3 in DNA: TGTGCCAGCAGCTCCACAGATACGCAGTATTTT. This encodes CASSSTDTQYF.

The chain combines TRBV2 with TRBJ1-4; TRBD1 agrees at 12 bases. Germline CDR1 reads SNHLY; CDR2 reads FYNNEI. V was pared by 6 bases and J by 12 bases, with 5 bases of the junction left unmatched. This CDR3 spans 13 amino acids. The CDR3 DNA is TGTGCCAGCAGCGGGACAGGGGGCCGGGAACTGTTTTTT. Translating gives CASSGTGGRELFF.

This rearrangement joins TRBV4-3 to TRBJ2-3, with TRBD2 identical over 8 bases. Per germline, CDR1 LGHNA and CDR2 YSLEER. The J segment lost 3 bases and the V segment lost 4 bases, leaving 9 bases of the junction unmatched. The CDR3 has 16 amino acids. CDR3 residues: CASSPGTSTLTDTQYF. CDR3 nucleotides: TGCGCCAGCAGCCCCGGGACTAGTACATTAACAGATACGCAGTATTTT.

The rearrangement links TRBV19 to TRBJ1-6; D is unresolved. This CDR3 region has 14 residues. In germline, CDR1 is LNHDA, CDR2 SQIVND (reference sequence). V lost 4 bases and J lost 4, with 8 bases in between. The DNA for the CDR3 is TGTGCCAGTAGTAGGGGTCAATATAATTCACCCCTCCACTTT. Translation: CASSRGQYNSPLHF.

This clone was recorded once. The J gene is TRBJ1-3, the V gene TRBV27; 9 bases are shared with TRBD1. Looked up from germline, CDR1 is MNHEY and CDR2 is SMNVEV (reference sequence). V shed 8 bases and J 0 bases; nucleotides not matched to a gene: 14. The CDR3 covers 18 residues. CDR3 sequence: CASRARTGDPSSGNTIYF. The CDR3 coding sequence is TGTGCCAGCCGTGCCCGGACAGGGGACCCTTCCTCTGGAAACACCATATATTTT.

The chain links TRBV5-1 to TRBJ2-2; unclear D gene. The CDR3 has 15 amino acids. Trimming removed 0 bases at V and 7 bases at J, with 13 bases between. Germline loops: CDR1 SGHRS, CDR2 YFSETQ. Here the CDR3 reads CASSLGRASDGELFF. CDR3 in DNA: TGCGCCAGCAGCTTGGGGCGTGCGTCCGACGGGGAGCTGTTTTTT. Variable domain in full (rest from reference TRBV5-1 and TRBJ2-2): KAGVTQTPRYLIKTRGQQVTLSCSPISGHRSVSWYQQTPGQGLQFLFEYFSETQRNKGNFPGRFSGRQFSNSRSEMNVSTLELGDSALYLCASSLGRASDGELFFGEGSRLTVL.